The TCR beta chain described here comes from a study of cytomegalovirus exposure and HLA in healthy donors. V was clipped by 5 bases and J by 8 bases; unmatched bases: 13. The CDR3 extends over 15 amino acids. Germline CDR1 is SGHTA and CDR2 is FQGNSA. With 60 Vbeta and 13 Jbeta primers, the PCR was carried out. Here immunoSEQ multiplex PCR was the method, and the copy in TCRdb shows in-frame clones only, minus some. The sample has 100,000 or so clones, around 80% seen once. V gene TRBV7-2 combines with J gene TRBJ2-3; 7 bases agree with TRBD1. This clonotype was obtained from a man aged 30 to 45 in good health and CMV-seronegative. The sequenced sample consisted of PBMCs. CDR3 nucleotides: TGTGCCAGCAGCGCCCGGGACAGTGGAAGCAGTACGCAGTATTTT. Protein: CASSARDSGSSTQYF.